The clone carrying this TCR beta chain was counted between two and nine times. The sample originates from a study of blood T cell repertoires in COVID-19. Study details: Samples of COVID-19 (acute and convalescent) were obtained from the United States, Italy and Spain. Sources were T cells, B-cell-depleted T cells, or PBMCs; the material itself was cDNA or gDNA.

Per the original data handling: From reference gene primer amplification, estimates of nucleated cell counts were derived. Profiling relied on immunoSEQ multiplex PCR, and the TCRdb table lists in-frame clones only, not all of them. D and trimming were read from the DNA, whereas the V and J calls and clone size are those reported in that table. The data show under 350,000 clones, less than 90% seen once. The origin of this receptor is a man in his 60s who had recovered from COVID-19. Sequencing used peripheral blood.

In DNA form, the CDR3 reads TGTGCCAGCAGCGTAGAGCCTCACACTGAAGCTTTCTTT. Translated: CASSVEPHTEAFF. The chain carries TRBV9 and TRBJ1-1; D unclear. Trimming shortened V by 0 bases and J by 3 bases, and 6 bases separated the two germline ends. The CDR3 is 13 residues long. CDR1 is SGDLS and CDR2 is YYNGEE in the germline V gene.